The present T cell receptor (beta chain) was sequenced within a study of T cell clones after liver transplantation. Produced via immunoSEQ multiplex PCR; TCRdb's table is partial and in-frame only. The table lists 9,800 or so clones, about two thirds of them singletons. This CDR3 has 16 residues. Unmatched junction bases numbered 6, after V lost 1 base and J lost 4 bases. CDR1 and CDR2 from the germline V gene are LNHDA and SQIVND (reference sequence). Study-level points and caveats: These preliminary findings come from unstandardized post-transplant sampling times.

Within the sample, this clone is medium-sized. Antigen: not known. The sequence derives from a human patient who received a liver transplant. A share of the T cells may be of graft donor origin. This rearrangement joins TRBV19 to TRBJ2-1; 8 nucleotides match TRBD2. Specimen: CD8+ T cells from blood, collected at the approximately 16-month timepoint. As DNA, the CDR3 is TGTGCCAGTAGTATAGCAGCGGGAGTGCCTTACAATGAGCAGTTCTTC. This encodes CASSIAAGVPYNEQFF.